This T cell receptor (beta chain) originates from a study of blood T cell repertoires in COVID-19. TCRdb's table, derived via immunoSEQ multiplex PCR, lists solely in-frame clones and lacks some. Among a few hundred thousand clones listed, around 90% were seen once. This clone was detected only once. Germline loops: CDR1 SGHRS, CDR2 YFSETQ. The CDR3 contains 13 residues. With 1 base removed from V and 1 base from J, the gap between germline ends came to 5 bases. The sequence was obtained from a woman between 35 and 50 years old with COVID-19, enrolled during active disease. This chain connects TRBV5-1 to TRBJ1-1; D remains unclear. Sequenced: peripheral blood. CDR3 residues: CASSLQQNTEAFF. The DNA of the CDR3 is TGCGCCAGCAGCTTGCAACAGAACACTGAAGCTTTCTTT.